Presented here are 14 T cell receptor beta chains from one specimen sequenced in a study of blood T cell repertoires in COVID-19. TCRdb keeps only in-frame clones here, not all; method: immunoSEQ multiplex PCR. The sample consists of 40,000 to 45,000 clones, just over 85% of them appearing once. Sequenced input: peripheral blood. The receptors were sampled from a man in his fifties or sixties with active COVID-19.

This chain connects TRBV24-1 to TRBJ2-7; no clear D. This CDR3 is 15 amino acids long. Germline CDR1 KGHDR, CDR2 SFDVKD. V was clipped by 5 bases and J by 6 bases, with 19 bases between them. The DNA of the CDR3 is TGTGCCACCAGTGTCCTGACTGGGTTACCCTCCGAGCAGTACTTC. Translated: CATSVLTGLPSEQYF.

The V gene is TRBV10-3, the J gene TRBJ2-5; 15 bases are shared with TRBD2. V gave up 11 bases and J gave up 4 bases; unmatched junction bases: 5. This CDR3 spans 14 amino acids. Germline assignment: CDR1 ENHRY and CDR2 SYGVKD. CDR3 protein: CASRTSGRAETQYF. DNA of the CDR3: TGTGCCTCCCGGACTAGCGGGAGGGCAGAGACCCAGTACTTC.

This CDR3 is CASRPRGHGADTQYF. The CDR3 nucleotides are TGTGCCAGCAGACCCAGGGGGCATGGGGCAGATACGCAGTATTTT. V and J are TRBV6-1 and TRBJ2-3, with 8 positions matching TRBD1. The CDR3 is 15 amino acids. V lost 6 bases, J lost 4 bases, and 9 bases stayed unmatched. CDR1 and CDR2 from the germline V gene are MNHNS and SASEGT.

CDR3 sequence (DNA): TGTGCCACACTTCCGGGACTAGCGGTCTCCTCCTACAATGAGCAGTTCTTC. Its translation is CATLPGLAVSSYNEQFF. The chain employs TRBV10-3 and TRBJ2-1; TRBD2 agrees at 11 bases. This CDR3 comprises 17 residues. With 10 bases clipped from V and 0 bases from J, the junction kept 11 bases outside the gene matches. CDR1 and CDR2 from the germline V gene are ENHRY and SYGVKD.

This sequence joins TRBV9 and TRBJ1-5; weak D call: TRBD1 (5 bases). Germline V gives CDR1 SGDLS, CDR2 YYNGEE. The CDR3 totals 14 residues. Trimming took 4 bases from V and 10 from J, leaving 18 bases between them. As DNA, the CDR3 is TGTGCCAGCAGCTCTGACAGCAACTTTGATCCCCAGCATTTT. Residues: CASSSDSNFDPQHF.

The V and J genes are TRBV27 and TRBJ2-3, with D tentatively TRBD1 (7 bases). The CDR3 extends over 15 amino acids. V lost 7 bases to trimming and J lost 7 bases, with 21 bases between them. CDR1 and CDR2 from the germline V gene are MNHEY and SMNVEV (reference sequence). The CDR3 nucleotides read TGTGCCAGCACCTCGACCGAGACAGGGACTTATACGCAGTATTTT. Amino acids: CASTSTETGTYTQYF.

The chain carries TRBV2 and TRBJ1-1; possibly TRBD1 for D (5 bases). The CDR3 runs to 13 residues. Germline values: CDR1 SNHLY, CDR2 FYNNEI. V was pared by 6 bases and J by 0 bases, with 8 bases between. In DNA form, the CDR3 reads TGTGCCAGCAGAATACAGGTGAACACTGAAGCTTTCTTT. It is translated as CASRIQVNTEAFF.

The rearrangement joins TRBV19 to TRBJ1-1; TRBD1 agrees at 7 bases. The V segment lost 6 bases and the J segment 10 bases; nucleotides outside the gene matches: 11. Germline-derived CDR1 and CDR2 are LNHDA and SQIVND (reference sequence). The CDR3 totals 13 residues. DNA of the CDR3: TGTGCCAGTAGGGACTCGACAGGGTTGGGAGCTTTCTTT. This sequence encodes CASRDSTGLGAFF.

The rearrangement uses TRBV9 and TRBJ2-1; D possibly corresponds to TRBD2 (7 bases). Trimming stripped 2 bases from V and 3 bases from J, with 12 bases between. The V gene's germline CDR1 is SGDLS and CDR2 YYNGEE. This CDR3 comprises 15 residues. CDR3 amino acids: CASSVGGALYNEQFF. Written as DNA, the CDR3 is TGTGCCAGCAGCGTTGGGGGGGCCCTCTACAATGAGCAGTTCTTC.

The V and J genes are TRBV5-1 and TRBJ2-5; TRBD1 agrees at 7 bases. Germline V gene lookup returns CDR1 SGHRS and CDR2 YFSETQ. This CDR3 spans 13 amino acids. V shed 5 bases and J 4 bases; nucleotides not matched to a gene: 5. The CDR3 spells CASSDRVAETQYF. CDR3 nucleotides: TGCGCCAGCAGTGACAGGGTAGCAGAGACCCAGTACTTC. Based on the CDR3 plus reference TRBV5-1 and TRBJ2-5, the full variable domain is KAGVTQTPRYLIKTRGQQVTLSCSPISGHRSVSWYQQTPGQGLQFLFEYFSETQRNKGNFPGRFSGRQFSNSRSEMNVSTLELGDSALYLCASSDRVAETQYFGPGTRLLVL.

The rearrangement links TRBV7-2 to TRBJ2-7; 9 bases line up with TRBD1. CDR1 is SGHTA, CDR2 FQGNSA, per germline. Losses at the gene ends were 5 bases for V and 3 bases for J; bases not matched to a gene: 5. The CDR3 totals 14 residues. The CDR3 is CASSADRGFYEQYF. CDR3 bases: TGTGCCAGCAGCGCGGACAGGGGTTTCTACGAGCAGTACTTC. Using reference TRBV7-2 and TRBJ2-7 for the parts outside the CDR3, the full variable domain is GAGVSQSPSNKVTEKGKDVELRCDPISGHTALYWYRQSLGQGLEFLIYFQGNSAPDKSGLPSDRFSAERTGGSVSTLTIQRTQQEDSAVYLCASSADRGFYEQYFGPGTRLTVT.

CDR3: CASRPILTGSEKLFF. The CDR3 DNA sequence: TGTGCCAGCAGACCTATTCTGACAGGATCTGAAAAACTGTTTTTT. The chain links TRBV27 to TRBJ1-4, with D maybe TRBD1 (6 bases). Per germline, CDR1 MNHEY and CDR2 SMNVEV (reference sequence). The V gene lost 6 bases and the J gene lost 7 bases, with 18 bases spanning the gap. There are 15 residues in the CDR3.

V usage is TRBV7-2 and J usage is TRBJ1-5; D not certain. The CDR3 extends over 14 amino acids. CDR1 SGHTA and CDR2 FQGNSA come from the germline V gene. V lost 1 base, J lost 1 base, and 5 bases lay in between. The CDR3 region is CASSLVASNQPQHF. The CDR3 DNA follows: TGTGCCAGCAGCTTAGTAGCCAGCAATCAGCCCCAGCATTTT.

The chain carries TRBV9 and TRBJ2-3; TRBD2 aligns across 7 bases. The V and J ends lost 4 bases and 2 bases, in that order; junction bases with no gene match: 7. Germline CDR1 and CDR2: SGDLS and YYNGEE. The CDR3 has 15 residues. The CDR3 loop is CASSPQAGYTDTQYF. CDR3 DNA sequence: TGTGCCAGCAGCCCTCAAGCGGGATACACAGATACGCAGTATTTT. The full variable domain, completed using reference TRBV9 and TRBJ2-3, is DSGVTQTPKHLITATGQRVTLRCSPRSGDLSVYWYQQSLDQGLQFLIQYYNGEERAKGNILERFSAQQFPDLHSELNLSSLELGDSALYFCASSPQAGYTDTQYFGPGTRLTVL.